This section outlines one T cell receptor beta chain sequence together with its context. The data originate from a study of blood T cell repertoires in COVID-19. About the study: PBMCs, B-cell-depleted T cells, or T cells were the source of the cDNA or gDNA that made up the material.

The CDR3 extends over 16 amino acids. V lost 0 bases, J lost 0 bases, and 9 bases lay in between. The germline V gene encodes CDR1 SGHRS and CDR2 YFSETQ. Produced via immunoSEQ multiplex PCR; TCRdb's table is partial and in-frame only. The sample has around 300,000 clones, 75% to 90% seen once. The sample taken for sequencing was PBMCs or T cells enriched from blood (not recorded which). The receptor's source is a woman between 18 and 29 years old who had recovered from COVID-19. V usage is TRBV5-1 and J usage is TRBJ1-4; D is ambiguous. The chain's CDR3 is CASSLDSGSTNEKLFF. CDR3 nucleotide sequence: TGCGCCAGCAGCTTGGACTCGGGGTCAACTAATGAAAAACTGTTTTTT.